Below, 23 T cell receptor beta chains from the same sample are listed, as sequenced in a study of T cell responses to AZD1222 COVID-19 vaccine. The protocol was immunoSEQ multiplex PCR, while the TCRdb copy is restricted to in-frame clones and leaves out a portion. The sample includes about 90,000 clones, under 95% seen only once; the top ten take around 5.2%. The starting material was peripheral blood, obtained on day 0 of MenACWY control vaccination. Source of these receptors: an adult in good health.

This chain connects TRBV6-8 to TRBJ2-7; either TRBD1 or TRBD2 may supply D (5 bases each). V gave up 2 bases and J gave up 0 bases, with 14 bases separating them. This CDR3 is built from 16 residues. Germline V gives CDR1 MNHGY, CDR2 SAAAGT. CDR3: CASSYTGTLSSYEQYF. As DNA, the CDR3 is TGTGCCAGCAGTTACACTGGGACGTTGAGCTCCTACGAGCAGTACTTC.

A remark on this clone: The sample has other DNA sequences that encode this CDR3 too. This chain joins TRBV12-3 or TRBV12-4 and TRBJ1-5; D is unresolved. V lost 3 bases and J lost 1, with 4 bases in between. The CDR3 consists of 13 residues. CDR3 in DNA: TGTGCCAGCAGTTTTGGAAGCAATCAGCCCCAGCATTTT. This sequence encodes CASSFGSNQPQHF.

The chain employs TRBV5-1 and TRBJ2-5; 7 bases line up with TRBD1. There are 16 residues in the CDR3. V lost 0 bases and J lost 2; bases outside the gene matches: 7. The V gene's germline CDR1 is SGHRS and CDR2 YFSETQ. The CDR3 protein is CASSLAALQGQETQYF. CDR3 nucleotides: TGCGCCAGCAGCTTGGCCGCCTTACAGGGGCAAGAGACCCAGTACTTC.

The chain carries TRBV28 and TRBJ2-1; 9 bases are a match to TRBD2. Germline CDR1 and CDR2: MDHEN and SYDVKM. After removal of 7 bases from V and 3 bases from J, the junction contained 7 bases not matched to a gene. This CDR3 comprises 15 residues. CDR3 DNA: TGTGCCAGCATCGCAAGCGGGGGGAACTACAATGAGCAGTTCTTC. Translated, it gives CASIASGGNYNEQFF. Complete variable domain (other parts from reference TRBV28 and TRBJ2-1): DVKVTQSSRYLVKRTGEKVFLECVQDMDHENMFWYRQDPGLGLRLIYFSYDVKMKEKGDIPEGYSVSREKKERFSLILESASTNQTSMYLCASIASGGNYNEQFFGPGTRLTVL.

The chain recombines TRBV24-1 with TRBJ1-5; 10 positions match TRBD1. The CDR3 consists of 16 residues. Germline CDR1 is KGHDR and CDR2 is SFDVKD. Losses at the gene ends were 4 bases for V and 7 bases for J; bases not matched to a gene: 9. The CDR3 DNA reads as TGTGCCACCAGTGAGCCAGGGACAGGGGTGGGGCAGCCCCAGCATTTT. Protein sequence: CATSEPGTGVGQPQHF.

This clone was counted between two and nine times. The CDR3 spells CASREQGAGQPQHF. CDR3 coding DNA: TGTGCCAGCAGAGAACAGGGGGCGGGTCAGCCCCAGCATTTT. The V call is TRBV28, the J call TRBJ1-5, with 9 bases identical to TRBD1. V dropped 6 bases and J dropped 6; count of bases not matched to a gene: 6. This CDR3 spans 14 amino acids. Germline CDR1 is MDHEN and CDR2 is SYDVKM.

The V gene is TRBV27, the J gene TRBJ2-1; 9 bases fit TRBD2. CDR3 length: 16 amino acids. The ends lost 7 bases at V and 2 bases at J; junction bases unmatched: 9. Per germline, CDR1 MNHEY and CDR2 SMNVEV (reference sequence). CDR3 protein: CASTRLAEDTYNEQFF. The CDR3 DNA follows: TGTGCCAGCACCCGACTAGCGGAAGATACCTACAATGAGCAGTTCTTC.

This chain links TRBV3-1 (or the pseudogene TRBV3-2) with TRBJ1-1, with D perhaps TRBD1 (5 bases). With 2 bases removed from V and 1 base from J, the gap between germline ends came to 8 bases. The CDR3 length is 14 residues. Germline V gene lookup returns CDR1 LGHDT and CDR2 YNNKEL (reference sequence). In DNA form, the CDR3 reads TGTGCCAGCAGCCAAATGAGGGGGAACACTGAAGCTTTCTTT. Translated, it gives CASSQMRGNTEAFF.

The chain recombines TRBV24-1 with TRBJ1-5; D is unresolved. CDR3 size: 12 residues. Germline CDR1 KGHDR, CDR2 SFDVKD. V dropped 4 bases and J dropped 9 bases, with 9 bases sitting between them. The CDR3: CATSDSGGPQHF. CDR3 coding DNA: TGTGCCACCAGTGACTCCGGTGGGCCCCAGCATTTT.

This chain uses TRBV9 with TRBJ1-2; the match to TRBD1 covers 7 bases. The CDR3 consists of 15 residues. Looked up from germline, CDR1 is SGDLS and CDR2 is YYNGEE. V lost 1 base, J lost 3 bases, and 6 bases stayed unmatched. The CDR3 is CASSVSDRDYYGYTF. The CDR3 coding sequence is TGTGCCAGCAGCGTAAGCGACAGGGATTACTATGGCTACACCTTC.

The rearrangement links TRBV28 to TRBJ1-1; D possibly corresponds to TRBD1 (6 bases). CDR3 length equals 17 residues. CDR1 MDHEN and CDR2 SYDVKM come from the germline V gene. V lost 5 bases to trimming and J lost 4 bases, with 23 bases between them. The CDR3 loop reads CASSTPRTVGGPTEAFF. CDR3 coding DNA: TGTGCCAGCAGTACGCCCCGGACAGTCGGGGGGCCCACTGAAGCTTTCTTT.

The J gene is TRBJ1-5, the V gene TRBV21-1; the D call in the table, TRBD1, was not verified against the DNA. TRBV21-1 has pseudogene status. The CDR3 is 13 residues long. The CDR3 loop reads CASPKWANQPQHF. The CDR3 DNA sequence: TGTGCCAGTCCTAAATGGGCCAATCAGCCCCAGCATTTT.

This clone was observed once. The gene calls are TRBV6-6 and TRBJ1-6; D is ambiguous. From germline, CDR1 is MNHNY and CDR2 SVGAGI (reference sequence). Trimming cost V 5 bases and J 7 bases, with 15 bases left between them. There are 15 residues in the CDR3. For the CDR3, the DNA is TGTGCCAGCAGTACTCGATTAGGGCAGAATTCACCCCTCCACTTT. Translating gives CASSTRLGQNSPLHF.

The gene calls are TRBV19 and TRBJ2-2, with TRBD2 matching over 8 bases. CDR3 length: 14 residues. Germline CDR1 is LNHDA and CDR2 is SQIVND (reference sequence). V was pared by 5 bases and J by 6 bases, with 5 bases of the junction left unmatched. Here the CDR3 DNA reads TGTGCCAGTAGTGGGTCGGGAGGGCCCGGGGAGCTGTTTTTT. The encoded protein is CASSGSGGPGELFF.

This clone has more than one count but fewer than ten. A read error may account for a junction end that differs from germline. The chain uses TRBV11-2 and TRBJ1-3; D not certain. This CDR3 has 13 amino acids. The germline gives CDR1 SGHAT, CDR2 FQNNGV. CDR3 in DNA: TGTGCCAGCAGCTTAGATATGGCGGAAAAAAGAGGATTT. Protein sequence: CASSLDMAEKRGF.

CDR3 sequence (DNA): TGCGCCAGCAGCTTGGTTCCAGCCTACCAAGAGACCCAGTACTTC. Translation: CASSLVPAYQETQYF. The chain joins TRBV5-1 to TRBJ2-5; D gene uncertain. This CDR3 contains 15 residues. Deletions cut 0 bases from V and 0 bases from J, with 9 bases between. Germline CDR1 SGHRS, CDR2 YFSETQ. Based on the CDR3 plus reference TRBV5-1 and TRBJ2-5, the full variable domain is KAGVTQTPRYLIKTRGQQVTLSCSPISGHRSVSWYQQTPGQGLQFLFEYFSETQRNKGNFPGRFSGRQFSNSRSEMNVSTLELGDSALYLCASSLVPAYQETQYFGPGTRLLVL.

The chain has TRBV7-3 and TRBJ1-2; 9 nucleotides match TRBD1. This CDR3 is built from 15 residues. The germline V gene encodes CDR1 SGHTA and CDR2 FQGTGA. Losses at the gene ends were 5 bases for V and 4 bases for J; bases not matched to a gene: 8. Written as DNA, the CDR3 is TGTGCCAGCAGCGAGGGACAGGGCGGGTCCTATGGCTACACCTTC. Translation gives CASSEGQGGSYGYTF.

V gene TRBV5-1 combines with J gene TRBJ2-5; 7 nucleotides align to TRBD2. Germline V gene lookup returns CDR1 SGHRS and CDR2 YFSETQ. V shed 3 bases, J shed 1 base, and the junction held 3 bases outside the gene matches. There are 14 residues in the CDR3. CDR3 coding DNA: TGCGCCAGCAGCTACCGGACTAGCCAAGAGACCCAGTACTTC. As protein: CASSYRTSQETQYF.

V is TRBV29-1 and J is TRBJ1-4, with D possibly being TRBD1 (5 bases). Trimming shortened V by 7 bases and J by 6 bases, and 15 bases separated the two germline ends. The CDR3 is made up of 13 amino acids. Germline values: CDR1 SQVTM, CDR2 ANQGSEA. The CDR3 loop is CSGTTGGDEKLFF. In DNA, the CDR3 is TGCAGCGGCACAACAGGAGGAGATGAAAAACTGTTTTTT.

The rearrangement links TRBV5-4 to TRBJ2-3; D unclear. CDR3 length: 14 amino acids. Germline V lookup: CDR1 SGHNT, CDR2 YYREEE (reference sequence). V was clipped by 4 bases and J by 7 bases, with 16 bases between them. CDR3 bases: TGTGCCAGCAGCACTCATATCAAGACACATACGCAGTATTTT. Protein product: CASSTHIKTHTQYF. Complete variable domain (other parts from reference TRBV5-4 and TRBJ2-3): ETGVTQSPTHLIKTRGQQVTLRCSSQSGHNTVSWYQQALGQGPQFIFQYYREEENGRGNFPPRFSGLQFPNYSSELNVNALELDDSALYLCASSTHIKTHTQYFGPGTRLTVL.

This CDR3 reads CASSPGGTEAFF. CDR3 DNA sequence: TGTGCCAGCAGTCCAGGGGGCACTGAAGCTTTCTTT. The rearrangement uses TRBV6-6 and TRBJ1-1; 7 bases agree with TRBD1. With 5 bases clipped from V and 4 bases from J, the junction kept 1 base outside the gene matches. The germline gives CDR1 MNHNY, CDR2 SVGAGI (reference sequence). This CDR3 is 12 amino acids long.

The rearrangement joins TRBV24-1 to TRBJ1-1; TRBD1 agrees at 7 bases. The germline V gene encodes CDR1 KGHDR and CDR2 SFDVKD. CDR3 length equals 15 residues. V lost 4 bases to trimming and J lost 8 bases; unmatched junction nucleotides: 12. CDR3 region: CATSDPATGTREAFF. CDR3 in DNA: TGTGCCACCAGTGACCCCGCGACAGGGACGAGGGAAGCTTTCTTT.

The rearrangement links TRBV10-2 to TRBJ2-2; 8 bases agree with TRBD2. The CDR3 length is 16 residues. Germline CDR1 WSHSY, CDR2 SAAADI. V was pared by 7 bases and J by 3 bases, with 10 bases of the junction left unmatched. The CDR3 coding sequence is TGCGCCAGCAAGGGAACGGGAGGGACGGACACCGGGGAGCTGTTTTTT. It yields the protein CASKGTGGTDTGELFF.